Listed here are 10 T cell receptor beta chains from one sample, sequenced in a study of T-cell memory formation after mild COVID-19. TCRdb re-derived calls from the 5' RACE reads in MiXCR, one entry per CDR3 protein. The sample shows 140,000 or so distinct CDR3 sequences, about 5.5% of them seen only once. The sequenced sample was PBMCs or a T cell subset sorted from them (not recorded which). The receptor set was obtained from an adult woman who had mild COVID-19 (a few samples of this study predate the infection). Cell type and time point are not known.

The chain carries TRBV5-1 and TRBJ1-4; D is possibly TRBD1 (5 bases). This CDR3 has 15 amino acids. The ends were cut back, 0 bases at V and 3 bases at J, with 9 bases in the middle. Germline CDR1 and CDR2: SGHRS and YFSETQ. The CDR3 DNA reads TGCGCCAGCAGCTTGGGCGGGGGTGCTAATGAAAAACTGTTTTTT. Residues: CASSLGGGANEKLFF.

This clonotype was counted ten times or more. The CDR3 bases are TGCGCCAGCAGCTCGGGACAGGGGGCAGTCACCGGGGAGCTGTTTTTT. Residues: CASSSGQGAVTGELFF. The chain joins TRBV5-1 to TRBJ2-2, with 12 bases fitting TRBD1. There are 16 residues in the CDR3. V shed 3 bases and J 4 bases; nucleotides not matched to a gene: 4. Germline-derived CDR1 and CDR2 are SGHRS and YFSETQ.

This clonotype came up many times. The CDR3 spells CASSLNWLREVGYNEQFF. DNA of the CDR3: TGTGCCAGCAGCTTAAACTGGCTACGGGAGGTAGGCTACAATGAGCAGTTCTTC. The gene calls are TRBV7-3 and TRBJ2-1; 7 bases map to TRBD2. This CDR3 spans 18 amino acids. The J segment lost 3 bases and the V segment lost 1 base, leaving 12 bases of the junction unmatched. Per the germline V gene, CDR1 is SGHTA and CDR2 is FQGTGA.

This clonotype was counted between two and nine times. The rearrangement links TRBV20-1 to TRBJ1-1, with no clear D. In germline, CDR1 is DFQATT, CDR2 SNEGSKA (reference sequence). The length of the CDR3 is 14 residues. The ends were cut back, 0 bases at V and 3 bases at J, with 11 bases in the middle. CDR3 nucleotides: TGCAGTGCTAGAGAACCGGGTAGGGACACTGAAGCTTTCTTT. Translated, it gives CSAREPGRDTEAFF.

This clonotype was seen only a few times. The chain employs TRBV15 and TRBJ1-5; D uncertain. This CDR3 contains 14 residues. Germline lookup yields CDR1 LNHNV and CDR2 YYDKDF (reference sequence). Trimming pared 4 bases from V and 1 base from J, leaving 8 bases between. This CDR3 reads CATSMVTSNQPQHF. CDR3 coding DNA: TGTGCCACCAGCATGGTTACGAGCAATCAGCCCCAGCATTTT.

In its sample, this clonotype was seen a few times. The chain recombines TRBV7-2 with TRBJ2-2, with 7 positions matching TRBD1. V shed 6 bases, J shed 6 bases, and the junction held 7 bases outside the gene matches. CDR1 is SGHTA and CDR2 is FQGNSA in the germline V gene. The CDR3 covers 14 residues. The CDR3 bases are TGTGCCAGCAGTGTACAGGGGATCGCCGGGGAGCTGTTTTTT. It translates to CASSVQGIAGELFF.

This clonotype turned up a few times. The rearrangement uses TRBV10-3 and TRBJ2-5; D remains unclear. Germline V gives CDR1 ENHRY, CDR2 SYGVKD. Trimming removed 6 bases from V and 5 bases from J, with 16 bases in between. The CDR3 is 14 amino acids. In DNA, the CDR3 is TGTGCCATCAGAGCTGGGATCGTGAAGGAGACCCAGTACTTC. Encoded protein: CAIRAGIVKETQYF.

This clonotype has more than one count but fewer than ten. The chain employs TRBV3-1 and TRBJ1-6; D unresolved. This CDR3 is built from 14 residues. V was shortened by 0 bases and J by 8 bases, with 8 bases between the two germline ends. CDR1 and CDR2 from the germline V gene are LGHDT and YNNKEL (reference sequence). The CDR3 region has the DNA TGTGCCAGCAGCCAAGAACTAAGGGATTCACCCCTCCACTTT. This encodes CASSQELRDSPLHF.

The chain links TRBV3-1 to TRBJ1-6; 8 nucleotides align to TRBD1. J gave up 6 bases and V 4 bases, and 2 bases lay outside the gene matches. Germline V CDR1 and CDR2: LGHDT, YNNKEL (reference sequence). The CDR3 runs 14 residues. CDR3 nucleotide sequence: TGTGCCAGCAGCCCGACAGGGGTTAATTCACCCCTCCACTTT. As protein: CASSPTGVNSPLHF. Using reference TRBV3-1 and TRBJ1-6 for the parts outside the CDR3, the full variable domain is DTAVSQTPKYLVTQMGNDKSIKCEQNLGHDTMYWYKQDSKKFLKIMFSYNNKELIINETVPNRFSPKSPDKAHLNLHINSLELGDSAVYFCASSPTGVNSPLHFGNGTRLTVT.

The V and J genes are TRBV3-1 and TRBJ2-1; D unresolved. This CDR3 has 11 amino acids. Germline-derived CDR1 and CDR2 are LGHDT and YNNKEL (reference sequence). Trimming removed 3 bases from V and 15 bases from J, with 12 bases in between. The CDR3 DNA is TGTGCCAGCAGCCACGGGCCGGGTCGGTTCTTC. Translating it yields CASSHGPGRFF.